What follows describes a single T cell receptor beta chain. Its specificity is not known. This record belongs to a study of spatial heterogeneity in lung cancer. This CDR3 spans 18 amino acids. V gave up 3 bases and J gave up 2 bases; unmatched junction bases: 7. CDR1 and CDR2 from the germline V gene are SGHVS and FNYEAQ. Findings and limits, study-wide: Within tumors, counts of expanded alpha and beta TCRs tracked tumor mutation counts. Ubiquitous expanded TCR counts tracked ubiquitous nonsynonymous mutations, and regional counts tracked regional ones.

The time point: sample taken at primary tumor resection. Each TCR cDNA molecule carried a unique molecular identifier. In TCRdb, the 5' RACE reads were re-called with MiXCR into one record per CDR3 protein. The sample records 3,000 to 4,000 distinct CDR3 sequences, over 9% being singletons. The sequencing here drew on lung tumor tissue, taken at surgery. The source of this sequence is a female donor with early-stage non-small cell lung cancer. This chain uses TRBV7-6 with TRBJ2-5; the match to TRBD2 covers 15 bases. The CDR3 sequence is CASSFGLAGGRTQETQYF. The CDR3 nucleotides read TGTGCCAGCAGCTTCGGACTAGCGGGGGGGAGGACGCAAGAGACCCAGTACTTC.